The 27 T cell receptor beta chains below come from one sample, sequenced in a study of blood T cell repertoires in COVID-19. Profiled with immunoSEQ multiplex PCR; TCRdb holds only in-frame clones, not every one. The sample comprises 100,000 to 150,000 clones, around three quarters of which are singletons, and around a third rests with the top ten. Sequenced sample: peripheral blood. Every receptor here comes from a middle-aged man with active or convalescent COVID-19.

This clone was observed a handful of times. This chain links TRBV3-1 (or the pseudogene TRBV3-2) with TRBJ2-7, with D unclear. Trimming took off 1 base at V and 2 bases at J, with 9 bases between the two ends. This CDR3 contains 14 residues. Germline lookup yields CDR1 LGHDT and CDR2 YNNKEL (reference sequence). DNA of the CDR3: TGTGCCAGCAGCCAAGGAAACGGAGCCTACGAGCAGTACTTC. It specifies CASSQGNGAYEQYF.

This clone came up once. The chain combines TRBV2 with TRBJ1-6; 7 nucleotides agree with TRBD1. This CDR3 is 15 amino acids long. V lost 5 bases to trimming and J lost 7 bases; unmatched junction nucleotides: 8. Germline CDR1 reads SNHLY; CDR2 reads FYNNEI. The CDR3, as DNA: TGTGCCAGCAGTATCCAAGGGGGCGCGAATTCACCCCTCCACTTT. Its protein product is CASSIQGGANSPLHF. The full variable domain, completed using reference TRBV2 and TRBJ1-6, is EPEVTQTPSHQVTQMGQEVILRCVPISNHLYFYWYRQILGQKVEFLVSFYNNEISEKSEIFDDQFSVERPDGSNFTLKIRSTKLEDSAMYFCASSIQGGANSPLHFGNGTRLTVT.

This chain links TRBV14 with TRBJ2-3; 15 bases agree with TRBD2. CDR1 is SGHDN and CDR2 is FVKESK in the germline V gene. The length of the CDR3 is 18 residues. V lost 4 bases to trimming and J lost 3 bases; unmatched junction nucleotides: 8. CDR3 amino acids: CASSRRGTSGGLTDTQYF. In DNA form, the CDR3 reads TGTGCCAGCAGCCGCAGGGGGACTAGCGGGGGGCTAACAGATACGCAGTATTTT. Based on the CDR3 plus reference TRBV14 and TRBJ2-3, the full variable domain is EAGVTQFPSHSVIEKGQTVTLRCDPISGHDNLYWYRRVMGKEIKFLLHFVKESKQDESGMPNNRFLAERTGGTYSTLKVQPAELEDSGVYFCASSRRGTSGGLTDTQYFGPGTRLTVL.

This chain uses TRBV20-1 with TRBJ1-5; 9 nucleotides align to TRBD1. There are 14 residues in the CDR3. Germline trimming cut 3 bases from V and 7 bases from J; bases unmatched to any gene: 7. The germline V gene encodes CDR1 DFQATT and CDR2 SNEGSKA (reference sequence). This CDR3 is CSASPGQGRQPQHF. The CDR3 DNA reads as TGCAGTGCTAGTCCGGGACAGGGAAGACAGCCCCAGCATTTT.

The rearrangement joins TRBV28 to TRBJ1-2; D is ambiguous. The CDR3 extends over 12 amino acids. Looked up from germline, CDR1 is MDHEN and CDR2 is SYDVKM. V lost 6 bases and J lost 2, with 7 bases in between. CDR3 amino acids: CASSGVNYGYTF. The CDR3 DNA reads TGTGCCAGCAGCGGAGTAAACTATGGCTACACCTTC.

CDR3 DNA: TGTGCCAGCAGCTTAAATGGACAGGGTCTTTCACCCCTCCACTTT. Protein product: CASSLNGQGLSPLHF. V and J are TRBV7-8 and TRBJ1-6, with 8 bases identical to TRBD1. With 2 bases clipped from V and 9 bases from J, the junction kept 6 bases outside the gene matches. This CDR3 spans 15 amino acids. Germline CDR1 is SGHVS and CDR2 is FQNEAQ.

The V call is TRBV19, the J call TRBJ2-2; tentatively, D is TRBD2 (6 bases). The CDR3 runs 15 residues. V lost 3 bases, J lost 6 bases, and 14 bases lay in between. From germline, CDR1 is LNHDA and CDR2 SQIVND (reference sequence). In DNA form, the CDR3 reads TGTGCCAGTAGTATCGGGGGTTCCCTGTCCGGGGAGCTGTTTTTT. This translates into CASSIGGSLSGELFF. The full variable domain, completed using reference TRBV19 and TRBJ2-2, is DGGITQSPKYLFRKEGQNVTLSCEQNLNHDAMYWYRQDPGQGLRLIYYSQIVNDFQKGDIAEGYSVSREKKESFPLTVTSAQKNPTAFYLCASSIGGSLSGELFFGEGSRLTVL.

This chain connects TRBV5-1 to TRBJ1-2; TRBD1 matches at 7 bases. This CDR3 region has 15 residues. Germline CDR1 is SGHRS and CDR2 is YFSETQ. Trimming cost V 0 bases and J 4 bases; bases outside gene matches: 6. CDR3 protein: CASSLGRGLGYGYTF. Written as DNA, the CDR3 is TGCGCCAGCAGCTTGGGTAGGGGGCTAGGCTATGGCTACACCTTC. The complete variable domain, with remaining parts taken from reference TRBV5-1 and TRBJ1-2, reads KAGVTQTPRYLIKTRGQQVTLSCSPISGHRSVSWYQQTPGQGLQFLFEYFSETQRNKGNFPGRFSGRQFSNSRSEMNVSTLELGDSALYLCASSLGRGLGYGYTFGSGTRLTVV.

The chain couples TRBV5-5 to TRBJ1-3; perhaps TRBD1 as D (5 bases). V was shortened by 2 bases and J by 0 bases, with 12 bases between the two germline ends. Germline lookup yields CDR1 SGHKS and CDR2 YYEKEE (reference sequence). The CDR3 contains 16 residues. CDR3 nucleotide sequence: TGTGCCAGCAGCTTAGGACACCAGAGCTCTGGAAACACCATATATTTT. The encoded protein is CASSLGHQSSGNTIYF.

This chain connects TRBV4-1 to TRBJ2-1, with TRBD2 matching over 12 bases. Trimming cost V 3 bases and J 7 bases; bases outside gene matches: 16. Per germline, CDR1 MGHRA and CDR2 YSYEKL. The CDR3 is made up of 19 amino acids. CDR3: CASSHEGALAGGSRNEQFF. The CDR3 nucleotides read TGCGCCAGCAGCCACGAGGGGGCCCTAGCGGGAGGGTCCCGTAATGAGCAGTTCTTC.

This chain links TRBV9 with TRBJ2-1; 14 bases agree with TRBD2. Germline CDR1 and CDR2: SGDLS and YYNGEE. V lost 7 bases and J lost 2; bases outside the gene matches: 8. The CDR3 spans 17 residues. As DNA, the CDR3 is TGTGCCAGCCTACCGGGACTAGCGGGAGCGGCCTACAATGAGCAGTTCTTC. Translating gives CASLPGLAGAAYNEQFF. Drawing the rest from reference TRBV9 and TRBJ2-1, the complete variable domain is DSGVTQTPKHLITATGQRVTLRCSPRSGDLSVYWYQQSLDQGLQFLIQYYNGEERAKGNILERFSAQQFPDLHSELNLSSLELGDSALYFCASLPGLAGAAYNEQFFGPGTRLTVL.

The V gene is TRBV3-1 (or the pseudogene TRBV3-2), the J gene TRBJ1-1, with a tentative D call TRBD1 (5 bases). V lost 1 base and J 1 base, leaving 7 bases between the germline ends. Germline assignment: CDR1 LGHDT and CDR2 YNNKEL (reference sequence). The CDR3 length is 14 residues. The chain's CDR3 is CASSQVDKNTEAFF. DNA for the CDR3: TGTGCCAGCAGCCAAGTGGACAAGAACACTGAAGCTTTCTTT.

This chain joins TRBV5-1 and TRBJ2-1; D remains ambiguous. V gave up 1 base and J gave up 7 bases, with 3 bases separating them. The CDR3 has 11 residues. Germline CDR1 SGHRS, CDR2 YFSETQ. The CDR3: CASSLQNEQFF. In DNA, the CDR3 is TGCGCCAGCAGCTTGCAAAATGAGCAGTTCTTC.

The CDR3 region is CASTLDRVSGNTIYF. CDR3 DNA sequence: TGTGCCAGCACTCTCGACAGGGTCTCTGGAAACACCATATATTTT. J is TRBJ1-3 and V is TRBV2, with 7 bases aligning to TRBD1. Germline assignment: CDR1 SNHLY and CDR2 FYNNEI. V lost 7 bases and J lost 0; bases outside the gene matches: 6. The CDR3 totals 15 residues.

As DNA, the CDR3 is TGTGCCAGCAGCCATGGAAGCGGGAGGGAAAATGAGCAGTTCTTC. Amino acid sequence: CASSHGSGRENEQFF. The rearrangement links TRBV14 to TRBJ2-1; TRBD2 matches 10 bases. Germline lookup yields CDR1 SGHDN and CDR2 FVKESK. The length of the CDR3 is 15 residues. V lost 3 bases and J lost 7; bases outside the gene matches: 6. The full variable domain, rest sourced from reference TRBV14 and TRBJ2-1, is EAGVTQFPSHSVIEKGQTVTLRCDPISGHDNLYWYRRVMGKEIKFLLHFVKESKQDESGMPNNRFLAERTGGTYSTLKVQPAELEDSGVYFCASSHGSGRENEQFFGPGTRLTVL.

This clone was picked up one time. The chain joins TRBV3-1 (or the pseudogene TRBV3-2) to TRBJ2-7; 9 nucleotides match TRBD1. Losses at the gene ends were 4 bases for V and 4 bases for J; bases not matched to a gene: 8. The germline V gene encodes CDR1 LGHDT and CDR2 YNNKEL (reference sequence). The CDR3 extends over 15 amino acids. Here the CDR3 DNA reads TGTGCCAGCAGCCTGTTGGGACAGGGTATTTACGAGCAGTACTTC. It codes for CASSLLGQGIYEQYF.

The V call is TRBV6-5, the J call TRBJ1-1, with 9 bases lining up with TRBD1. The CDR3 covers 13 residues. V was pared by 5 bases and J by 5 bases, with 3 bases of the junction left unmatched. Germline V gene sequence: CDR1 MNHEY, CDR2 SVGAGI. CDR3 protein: CASSTGGWTEAFF. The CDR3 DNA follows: TGTGCCAGCAGTACAGGGGGCTGGACTGAAGCTTTCTTT.

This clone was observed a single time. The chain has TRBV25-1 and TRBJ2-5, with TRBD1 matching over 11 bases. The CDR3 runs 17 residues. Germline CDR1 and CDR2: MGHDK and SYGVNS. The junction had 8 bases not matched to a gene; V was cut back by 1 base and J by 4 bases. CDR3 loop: CASSELFPGQGVETQYF. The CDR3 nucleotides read TGTGCCAGCAGTGAATTGTTCCCGGGACAGGGGGTAGAGACCCAGTACTTC.

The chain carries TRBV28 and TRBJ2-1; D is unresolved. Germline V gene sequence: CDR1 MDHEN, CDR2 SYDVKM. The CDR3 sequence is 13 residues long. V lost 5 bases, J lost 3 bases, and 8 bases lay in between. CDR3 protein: CASSPRLYNEQFF. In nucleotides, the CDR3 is TGTGCCAGCAGTCCGCGACTCTACAATGAGCAGTTCTTC.

The CDR3 DNA reads TGTGCCAGCATTGCTCGGGTCTCACAAGAGACCCAGTACTTC. Its translation: CASIARVSQETQYF. This sequence joins TRBV2 and TRBJ2-5; the D is unclear. Trimming took off 7 bases at V and 2 bases at J, with 14 bases between the two ends. Germline CDR1 reads SNHLY; CDR2 reads FYNNEI. The CDR3 sequence is 14 residues long.

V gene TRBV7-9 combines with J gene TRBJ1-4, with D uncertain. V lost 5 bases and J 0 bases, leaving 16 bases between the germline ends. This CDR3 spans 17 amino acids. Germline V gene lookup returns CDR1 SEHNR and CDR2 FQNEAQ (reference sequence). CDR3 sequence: CASSATGGVATNEKLFF. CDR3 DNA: TGTGCCAGCAGCGCCACGGGCGGGGTTGCAACTAATGAAAAACTGTTTTTT.

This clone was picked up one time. CDR3 loop: CASRLWGEPSGIYEQYF. In DNA form, the CDR3 reads TGTGCCAGCAGACTCTGGGGGGAGCCTAGCGGGATCTACGAGCAGTACTTC. The chain joins TRBV11-2 to TRBJ2-7; 9 nucleotides match TRBD2. The CDR3 consists of 17 residues. V lost 6 bases to trimming and J lost 3 bases; unmatched junction nucleotides: 15. Germline V gene data show CDR1 as SGHAT and CDR2 as FQNNGV. The full variable domain, in which reference TRBV11-2 and TRBJ2-7 provide the parts outside the CDR3, is EAGVAQSPRYKIIEKRQSVAFWCNPISGHATLYWYQQILGQGPKLLIQFQNNGVVDDSQLPKDRFSAERLKGVDSTLKIQPAKLEDSAVYLCASRLWGEPSGIYEQYFGPGTRLTVT.

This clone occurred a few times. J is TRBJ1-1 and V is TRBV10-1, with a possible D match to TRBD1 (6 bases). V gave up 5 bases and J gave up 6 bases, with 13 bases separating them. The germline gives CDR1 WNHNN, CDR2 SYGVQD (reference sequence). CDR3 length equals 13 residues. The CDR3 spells CASSLGGFAEAFF. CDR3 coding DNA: TGCGCCAGCAGTCTAGGGGGATTCGCTGAAGCTTTCTTT.

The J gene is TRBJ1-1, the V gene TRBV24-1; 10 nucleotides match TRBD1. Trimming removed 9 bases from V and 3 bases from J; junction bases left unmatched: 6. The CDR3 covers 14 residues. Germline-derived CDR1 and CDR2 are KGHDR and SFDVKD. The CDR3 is CATASGTGDTEAFF. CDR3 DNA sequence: TGTGCCACCGCCTCCGGGACAGGGGACACTGAAGCTTTCTTT.

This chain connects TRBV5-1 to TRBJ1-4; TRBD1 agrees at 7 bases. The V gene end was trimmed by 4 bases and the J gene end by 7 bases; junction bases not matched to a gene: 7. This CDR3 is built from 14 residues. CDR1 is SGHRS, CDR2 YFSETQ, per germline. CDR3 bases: TGCGCCAGCAGCCCTGACAGGGCTAGTGAAAAACTGTTTTTT. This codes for CASSPDRASEKLFF.

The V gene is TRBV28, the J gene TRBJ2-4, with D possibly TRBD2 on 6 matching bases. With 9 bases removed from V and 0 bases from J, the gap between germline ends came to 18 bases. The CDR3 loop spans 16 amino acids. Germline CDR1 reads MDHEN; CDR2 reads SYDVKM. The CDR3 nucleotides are TGTGCCAGTTCGTTTAAGGGAGCGGGAGCCAAAAACATTCAGTACTTC. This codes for CASSFKGAGAKNIQYF. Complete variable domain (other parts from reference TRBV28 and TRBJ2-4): DVKVTQSSRYLVKRTGEKVFLECVQDMDHENMFWYRQDPGLGLRLIYFSYDVKMKEKGDIPEGYSVSREKKERFSLILESASTNQTSMYLCASSFKGAGAKNIQYFGAGTRLSVL.

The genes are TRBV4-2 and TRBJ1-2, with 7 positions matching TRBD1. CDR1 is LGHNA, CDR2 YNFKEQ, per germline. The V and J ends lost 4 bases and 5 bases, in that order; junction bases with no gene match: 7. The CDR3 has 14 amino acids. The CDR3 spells CASSLADRVYGYTF. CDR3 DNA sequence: TGTGCCAGCAGCCTCGCAGACAGGGTATATGGCTACACCTTC.